This TCR beta chain stems from a study of memory CD4+ T cells and cytomegalovirus serostatus. Study at large: Donors were healthy Belgian adults, some 10 CMV seropositive and 20 to 30 seronegative. Study conclusions and caveats: CD4+ memory repertoires contained about two fifths of the 164 reported CMV TCRbeta sequences.

The CDR3 extends over 14 amino acids. The V end lost 8 bases, the J end lost 6 bases, and 20 bases lay between the germline ends. Germline assignment: CDR1 GTSNPN and CDR2 SVGIG (reference sequence). The sort gate was single viable CD3+CD4+CD8-CD45RO+ cells for memory CD4+ T cells. Serostatus was set by detecting CMV pp150, pp28, p38, p52 IgG. As concerns this clone: Its target is unknown.

Here immunoSEQ multiplex PCR was the method, and the copy in TCRdb shows in-frame clones only, minus some. The repertoire has some 53,000 clones, 78% of them found once; the top ten carry roughly 0.84%. The J gene is TRBJ2-1, the V gene TRBV30; the D gene is possibly TRBD2 (7 bases). This TCR was recovered from an adult in good health and CMV-seronegative. The sequencing input was memory CD4+ T cells from blood. The CDR3 spells CAGRGGGGFNEQFF. The CDR3 coding sequence is TGTGCCGGAAGAGGGGGAGGGGGGTTCAATGAGCAGTTCTTC.